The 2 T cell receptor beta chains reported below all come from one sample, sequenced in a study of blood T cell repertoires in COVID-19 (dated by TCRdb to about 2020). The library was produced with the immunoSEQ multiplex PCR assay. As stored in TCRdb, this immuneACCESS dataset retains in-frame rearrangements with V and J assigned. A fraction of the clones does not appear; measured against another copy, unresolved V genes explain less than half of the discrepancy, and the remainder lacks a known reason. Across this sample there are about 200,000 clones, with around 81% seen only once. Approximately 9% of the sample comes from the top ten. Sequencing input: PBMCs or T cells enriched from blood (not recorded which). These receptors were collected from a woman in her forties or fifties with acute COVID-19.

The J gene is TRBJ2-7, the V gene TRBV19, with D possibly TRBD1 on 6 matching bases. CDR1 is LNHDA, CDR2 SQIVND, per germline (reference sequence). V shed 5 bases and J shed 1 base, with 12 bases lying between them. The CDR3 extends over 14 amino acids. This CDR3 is CASSSRDTSYEQYF. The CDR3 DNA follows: TGTGCCAGTAGTTCCCGGGACACATCCTACGAGCAGTACTTC.

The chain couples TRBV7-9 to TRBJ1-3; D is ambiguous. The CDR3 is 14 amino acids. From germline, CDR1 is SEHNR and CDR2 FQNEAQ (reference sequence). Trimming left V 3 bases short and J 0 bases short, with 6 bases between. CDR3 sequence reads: CASSLMASGNTIYF. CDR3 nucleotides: TGTGCCAGCAGCTTGATGGCCTCTGGAAACACCATATATTTT.